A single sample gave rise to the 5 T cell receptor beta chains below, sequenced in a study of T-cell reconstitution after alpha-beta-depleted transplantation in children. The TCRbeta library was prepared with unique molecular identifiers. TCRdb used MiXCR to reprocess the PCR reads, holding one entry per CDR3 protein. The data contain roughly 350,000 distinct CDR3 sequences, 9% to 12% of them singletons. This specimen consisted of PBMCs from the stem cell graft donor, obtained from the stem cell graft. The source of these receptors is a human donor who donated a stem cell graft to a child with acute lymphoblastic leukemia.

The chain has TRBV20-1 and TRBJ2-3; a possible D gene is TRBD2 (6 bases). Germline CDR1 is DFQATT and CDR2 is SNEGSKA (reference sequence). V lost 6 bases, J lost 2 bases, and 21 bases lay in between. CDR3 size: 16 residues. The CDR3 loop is CSARGVVGGHTDTQYF. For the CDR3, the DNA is TGCAGTGCCCGCGGGGTGGTGGGAGGTCACACAGATACGCAGTATTTT.

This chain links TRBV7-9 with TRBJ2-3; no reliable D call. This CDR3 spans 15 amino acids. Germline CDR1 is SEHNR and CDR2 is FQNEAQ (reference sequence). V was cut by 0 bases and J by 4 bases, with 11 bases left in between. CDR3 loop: CASSLATWLSDTQYF. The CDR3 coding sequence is TGTGCCAGCAGCTTAGCGACGTGGCTCTCAGATACGCAGTATTTT.

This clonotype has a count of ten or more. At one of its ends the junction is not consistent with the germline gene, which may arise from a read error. The CDR3: CASSSSDEQYF. CDR3 nucleotides: TGCGCCAGCAGCTCTTCAGACGAGCAGTACTTC. This chain uses TRBV7-9 with TRBJ2-7; D is unresolved. Germline CDR1 and CDR2: SEHNR and FQNEAQ (reference sequence). The CDR3 contains 11 residues.

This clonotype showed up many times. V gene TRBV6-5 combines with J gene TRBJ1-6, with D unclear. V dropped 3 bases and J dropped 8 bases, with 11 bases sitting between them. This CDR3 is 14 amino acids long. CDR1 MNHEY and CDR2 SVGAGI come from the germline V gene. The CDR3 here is CASSYRRGHSPLHF. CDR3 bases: TGTGCCAGCAGTTATAGGAGAGGGCATTCACCCCTCCACTTT.

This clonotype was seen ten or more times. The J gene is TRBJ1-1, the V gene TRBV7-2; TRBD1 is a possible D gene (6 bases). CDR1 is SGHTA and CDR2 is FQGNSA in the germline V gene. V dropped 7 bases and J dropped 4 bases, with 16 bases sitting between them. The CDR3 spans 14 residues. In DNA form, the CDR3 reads TGTGCCAGCACCCCGGGACAAGGCCTCACTGAAGCTTTCTTT. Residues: CASTPGQGLTEAFF.